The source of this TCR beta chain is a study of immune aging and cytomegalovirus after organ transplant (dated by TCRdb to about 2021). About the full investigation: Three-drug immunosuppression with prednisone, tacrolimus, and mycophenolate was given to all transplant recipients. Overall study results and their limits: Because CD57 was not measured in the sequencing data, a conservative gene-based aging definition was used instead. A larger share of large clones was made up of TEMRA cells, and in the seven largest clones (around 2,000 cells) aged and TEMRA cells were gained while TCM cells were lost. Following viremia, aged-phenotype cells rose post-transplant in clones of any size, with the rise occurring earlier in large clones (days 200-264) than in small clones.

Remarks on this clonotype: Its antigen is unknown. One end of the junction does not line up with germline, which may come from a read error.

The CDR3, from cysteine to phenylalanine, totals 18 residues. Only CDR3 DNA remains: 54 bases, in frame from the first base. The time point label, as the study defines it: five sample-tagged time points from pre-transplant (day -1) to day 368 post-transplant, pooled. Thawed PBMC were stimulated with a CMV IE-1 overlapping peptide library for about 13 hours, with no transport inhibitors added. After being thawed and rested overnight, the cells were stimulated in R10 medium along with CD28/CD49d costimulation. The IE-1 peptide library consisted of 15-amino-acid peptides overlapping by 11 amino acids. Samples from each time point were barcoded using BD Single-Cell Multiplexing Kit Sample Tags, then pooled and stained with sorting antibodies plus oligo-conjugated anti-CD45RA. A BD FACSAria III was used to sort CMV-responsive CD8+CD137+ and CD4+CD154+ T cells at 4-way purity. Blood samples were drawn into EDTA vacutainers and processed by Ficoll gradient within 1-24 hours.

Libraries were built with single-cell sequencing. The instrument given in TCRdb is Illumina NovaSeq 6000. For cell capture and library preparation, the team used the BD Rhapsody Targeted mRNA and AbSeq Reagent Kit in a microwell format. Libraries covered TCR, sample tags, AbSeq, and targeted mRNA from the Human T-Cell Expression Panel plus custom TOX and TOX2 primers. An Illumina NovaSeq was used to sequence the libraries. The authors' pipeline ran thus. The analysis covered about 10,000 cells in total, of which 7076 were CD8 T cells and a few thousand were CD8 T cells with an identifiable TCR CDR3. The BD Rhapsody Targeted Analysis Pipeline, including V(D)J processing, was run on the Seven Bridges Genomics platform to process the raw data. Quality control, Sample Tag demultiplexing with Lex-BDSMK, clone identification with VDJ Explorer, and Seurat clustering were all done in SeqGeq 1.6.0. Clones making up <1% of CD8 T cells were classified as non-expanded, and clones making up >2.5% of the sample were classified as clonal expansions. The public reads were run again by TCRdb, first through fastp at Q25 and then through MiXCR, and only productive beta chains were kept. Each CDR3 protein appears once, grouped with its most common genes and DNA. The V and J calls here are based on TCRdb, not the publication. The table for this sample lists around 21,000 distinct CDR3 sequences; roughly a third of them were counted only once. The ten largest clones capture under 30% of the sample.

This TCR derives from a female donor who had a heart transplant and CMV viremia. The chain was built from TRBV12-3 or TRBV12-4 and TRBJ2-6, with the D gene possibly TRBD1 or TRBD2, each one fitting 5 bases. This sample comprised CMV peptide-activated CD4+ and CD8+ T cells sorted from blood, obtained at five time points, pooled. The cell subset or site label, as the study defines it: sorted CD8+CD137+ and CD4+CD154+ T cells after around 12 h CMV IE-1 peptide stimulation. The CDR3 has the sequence CASSFNSEGGPGANVLAF. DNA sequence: TGTGCCAGCAGTTTTAATTCCGAGGGCGGGCCTGGGGCCAACGTCCTGGCTTTC.